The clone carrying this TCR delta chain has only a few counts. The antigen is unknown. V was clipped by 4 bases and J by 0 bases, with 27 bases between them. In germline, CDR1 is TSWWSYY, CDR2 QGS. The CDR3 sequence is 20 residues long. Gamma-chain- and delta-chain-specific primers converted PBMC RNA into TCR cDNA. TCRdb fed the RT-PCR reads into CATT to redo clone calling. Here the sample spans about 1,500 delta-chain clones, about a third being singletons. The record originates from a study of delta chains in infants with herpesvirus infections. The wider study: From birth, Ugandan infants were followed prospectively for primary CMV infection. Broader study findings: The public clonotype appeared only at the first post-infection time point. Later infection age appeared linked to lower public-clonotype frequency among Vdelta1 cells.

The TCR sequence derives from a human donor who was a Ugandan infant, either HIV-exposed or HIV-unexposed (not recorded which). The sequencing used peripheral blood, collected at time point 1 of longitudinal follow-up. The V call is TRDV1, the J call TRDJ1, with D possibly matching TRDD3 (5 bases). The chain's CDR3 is CALGVIYLGGMIGYTDKLIF. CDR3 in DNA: TGTGCTCTTGGGGTAATATACCTAGGGGGCATGATTGGGTACACCGATAAACTCATCTTT.